This TCR beta chain was sequenced in a study of cytomegalovirus exposure and HLA in healthy donors. Overall study context: About 80 million unique TCRs from HLA-typed donors made up an early data release.

Study-wide points: No immune exposure information besides CMV serostatus was available. What a later analysis reportedly showed was that an Asian-associated ancestry cluster had fewer N-insertions than the approximately 700-donor mean.

The germline V gene has CDR1 SGHRS and CDR2 YFSETQ. The CDR3 consists of 15 residues. V was pared by 0 bases and J by 3 bases, with 13 bases between. As concerns this clone: Its antigen remains unknown.

With 60 Vbeta and 13 Jbeta primers, the PCR was carried out. Assay used: immunoSEQ multiplex PCR; TCRdb lists only in-frame clones, some missing. This sample's clone table lists under 200,000 clones. This rearrangement joins TRBV5-1 to TRBJ2-7; maybe TRBD1 (6 bases). This clonotype was obtained from a woman aged 18-35 years in good health and CMV-seropositive. Sequenced: PBMCs. This CDR3 is CASSLDTGFFYEQYF. The DNA of the CDR3 is TGCGCCAGCAGCTTGGATACAGGGTTTTTCTACGAGCAGTACTTC.